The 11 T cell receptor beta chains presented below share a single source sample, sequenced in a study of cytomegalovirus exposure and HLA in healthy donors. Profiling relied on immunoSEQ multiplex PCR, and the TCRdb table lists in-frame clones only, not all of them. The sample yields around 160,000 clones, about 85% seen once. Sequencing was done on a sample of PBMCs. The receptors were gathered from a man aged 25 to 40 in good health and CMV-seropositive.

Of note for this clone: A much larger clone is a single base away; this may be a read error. The CDR3 sequence is CASSRQGTGNQPQHF. The CDR3, as DNA: TGTGCCAGCAGCCGACAGGGAACGGGCAATCAGCCCCAGCATTTT. This sequence joins TRBV6-5 and TRBJ1-5, with TRBD1 matching over 7 bases. Germline loops: CDR1 MNHEY, CDR2 SVGAGI. The V segment lost 6 bases and the J segment 2 bases; nucleotides outside the gene matches: 7. The CDR3 length is 15 residues.

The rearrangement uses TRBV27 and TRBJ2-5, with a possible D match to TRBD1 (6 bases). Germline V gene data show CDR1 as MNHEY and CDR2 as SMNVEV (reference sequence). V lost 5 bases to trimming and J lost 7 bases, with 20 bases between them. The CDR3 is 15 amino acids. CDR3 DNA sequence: TGTGCCAGCAGTCCCCCAGGGGAGAAGAGTGGGACCCAGTACTTC. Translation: CASSPPGEKSGTQYF.

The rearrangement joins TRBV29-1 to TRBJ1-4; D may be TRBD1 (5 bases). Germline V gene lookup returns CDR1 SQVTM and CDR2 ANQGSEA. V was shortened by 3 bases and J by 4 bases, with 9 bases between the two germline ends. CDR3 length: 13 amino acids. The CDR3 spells CSVEQGLNEKLFF. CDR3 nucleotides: TGCAGCGTTGAGCAGGGACTTAATGAAAAACTGTTTTTT. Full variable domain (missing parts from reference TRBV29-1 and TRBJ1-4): SAVISQKPSRDICQRGTSLTIQCQVDSQVTMMFWYRQQPGQSLTLIATANQGSEATYESGFVIDKFPISRPNLTFSTLTVSNMSPEDSSIYLCSVEQGLNEKLFFGSGTQLSVL.

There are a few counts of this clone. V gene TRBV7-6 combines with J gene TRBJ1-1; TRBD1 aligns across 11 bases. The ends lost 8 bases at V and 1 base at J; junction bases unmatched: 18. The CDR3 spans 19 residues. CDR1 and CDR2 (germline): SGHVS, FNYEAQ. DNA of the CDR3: TGTGCCAGCCAGTTGCGGACAGGGGGCGTAGGCTCCTCGAACACTGAAGCTTTCTTT. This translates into CASQLRTGGVGSSNTEAFF.

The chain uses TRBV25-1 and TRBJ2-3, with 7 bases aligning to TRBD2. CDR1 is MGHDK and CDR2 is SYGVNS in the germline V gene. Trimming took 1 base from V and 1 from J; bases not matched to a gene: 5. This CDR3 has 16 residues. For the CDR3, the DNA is TGTGCCAGCAGTGAATGGACTAGAGGGGGCACAGATACGCAGTATTTT. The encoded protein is CASSEWTRGGTDTQYF.

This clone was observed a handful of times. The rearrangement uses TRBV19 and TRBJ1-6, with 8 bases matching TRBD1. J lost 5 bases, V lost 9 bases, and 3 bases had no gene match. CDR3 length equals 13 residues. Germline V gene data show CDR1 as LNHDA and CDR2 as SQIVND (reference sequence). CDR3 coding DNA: TGTGCCAGCAGGACAGGGAATAATTCACCCCTCCACTTT. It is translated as CASRTGNNSPLHF.

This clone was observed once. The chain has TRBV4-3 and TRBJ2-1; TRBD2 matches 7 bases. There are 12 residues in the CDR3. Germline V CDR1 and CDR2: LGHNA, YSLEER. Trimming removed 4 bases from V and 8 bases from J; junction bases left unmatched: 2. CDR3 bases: TGCGCCAGCAGCCTTGGGGGGGATGAGCAGTTCTTC. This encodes CASSLGGDEQFF.

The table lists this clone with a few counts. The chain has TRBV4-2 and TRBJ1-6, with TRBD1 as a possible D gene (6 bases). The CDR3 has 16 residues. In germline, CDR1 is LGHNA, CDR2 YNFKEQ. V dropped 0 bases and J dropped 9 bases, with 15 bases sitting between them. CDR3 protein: CASSQDAQGGSSPLHF. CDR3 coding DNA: TGTGCCAGCAGCCAAGATGCACAGGGTGGGAGTTCACCCCTCCACTTT.

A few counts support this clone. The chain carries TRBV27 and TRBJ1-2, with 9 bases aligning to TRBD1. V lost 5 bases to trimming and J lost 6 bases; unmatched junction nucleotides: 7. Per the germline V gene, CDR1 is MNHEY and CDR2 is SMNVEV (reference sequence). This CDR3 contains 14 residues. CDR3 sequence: CASSPSTGGHGYTF. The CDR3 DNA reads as TGTGCCAGCAGTCCATCGACAGGGGGACATGGCTACACCTTC.

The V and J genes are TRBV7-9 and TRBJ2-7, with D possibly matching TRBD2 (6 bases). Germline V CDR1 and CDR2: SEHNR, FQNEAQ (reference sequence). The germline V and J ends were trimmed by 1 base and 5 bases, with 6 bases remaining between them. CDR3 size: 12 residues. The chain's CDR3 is CASSLGGDEQYF. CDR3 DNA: TGTGCCAGCAGCTTAGGGGGGGACGAGCAGTACTTC. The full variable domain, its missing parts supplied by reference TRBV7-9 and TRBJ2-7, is DTGVSQNPRHKITKRGQNVTFRCDPISEHNRLYWYRQTLGQGPEFLTYFQNEAQLEKSRLLSDRFSAERPKGSFSTLEIQRTEQGDSAMYLCASSLGGDEQYFGPGTRLTVT.

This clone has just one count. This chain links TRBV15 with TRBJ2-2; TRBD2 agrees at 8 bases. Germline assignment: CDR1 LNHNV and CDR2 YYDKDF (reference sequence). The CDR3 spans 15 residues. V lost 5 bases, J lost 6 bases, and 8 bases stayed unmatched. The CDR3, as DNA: TGTGCCACCAGCCGCAGCGGGGGAGCCGCCGGGGAGCTGTTTTTT. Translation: CATSRSGGAAGELFF.